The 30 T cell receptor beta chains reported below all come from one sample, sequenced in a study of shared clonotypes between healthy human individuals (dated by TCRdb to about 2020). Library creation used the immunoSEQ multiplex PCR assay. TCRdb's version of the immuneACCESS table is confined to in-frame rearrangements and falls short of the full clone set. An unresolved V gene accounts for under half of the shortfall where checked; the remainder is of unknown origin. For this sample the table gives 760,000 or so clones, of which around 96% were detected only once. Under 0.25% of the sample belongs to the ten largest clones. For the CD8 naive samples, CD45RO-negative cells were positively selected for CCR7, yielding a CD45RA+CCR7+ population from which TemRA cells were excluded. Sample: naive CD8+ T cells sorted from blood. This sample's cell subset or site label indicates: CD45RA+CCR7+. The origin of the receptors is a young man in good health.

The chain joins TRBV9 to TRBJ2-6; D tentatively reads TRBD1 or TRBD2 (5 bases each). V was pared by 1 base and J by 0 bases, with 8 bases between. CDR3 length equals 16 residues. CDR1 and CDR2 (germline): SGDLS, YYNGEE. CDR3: CASSVMGDSGANVLTF. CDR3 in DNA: TGTGCCAGCAGCGTAATGGGGGACTCTGGGGCCAACGTCCTGACTTTC.

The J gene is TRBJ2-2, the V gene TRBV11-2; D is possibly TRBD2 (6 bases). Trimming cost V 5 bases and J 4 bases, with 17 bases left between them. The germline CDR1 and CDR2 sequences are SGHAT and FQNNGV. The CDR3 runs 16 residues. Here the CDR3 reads CASSQAGRGITGELFF. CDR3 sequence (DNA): TGTGCCAGCAGCCAGGCCGGGAGAGGGATCACCGGGGAGCTGTTTTTT. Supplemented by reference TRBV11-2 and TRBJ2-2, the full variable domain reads EAGVAQSPRYKIIEKRQSVAFWCNPISGHATLYWYQQILGQGPKLLIQFQNNGVVDDSQLPKDRFSAERLKGVDSTLKIQPAKLEDSAVYLCASSQAGRGITGELFFGEGSRLTVL.

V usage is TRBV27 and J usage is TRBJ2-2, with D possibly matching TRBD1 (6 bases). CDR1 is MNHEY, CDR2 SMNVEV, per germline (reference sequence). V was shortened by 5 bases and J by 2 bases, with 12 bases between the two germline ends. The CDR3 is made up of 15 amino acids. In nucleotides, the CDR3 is TGTGCCAGCAGTATTGGGACAACAAACACCGGGGAGCTGTTTTTT. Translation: CASSIGTTNTGELFF.

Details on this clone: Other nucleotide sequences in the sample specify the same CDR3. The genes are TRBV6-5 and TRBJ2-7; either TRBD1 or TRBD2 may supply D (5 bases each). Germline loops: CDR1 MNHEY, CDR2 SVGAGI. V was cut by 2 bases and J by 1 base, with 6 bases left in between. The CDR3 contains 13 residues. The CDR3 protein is CASSYGGSYEQYF. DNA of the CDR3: TGTGCCAGCAGTTACGGGGGATCCTACGAGCAGTACTTC.

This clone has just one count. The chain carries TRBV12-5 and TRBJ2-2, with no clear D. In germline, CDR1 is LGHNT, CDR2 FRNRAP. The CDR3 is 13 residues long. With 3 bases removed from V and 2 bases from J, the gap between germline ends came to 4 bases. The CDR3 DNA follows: TGTGCTAGTGGTTTTACCAACACCGGGGAGCTGTTTTTT. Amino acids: CASGFTNTGELFF.

The CDR3: CAISDRLAAYNEQFF. As DNA, the CDR3 is TGTGCCATCAGTGATAGACTAGCGGCTTACAATGAGCAGTTCTTC. The V call is TRBV10-3, the J call TRBJ2-1; 9 positions match TRBD2. V lost 3 bases, J lost 4 bases, and 4 bases stayed unmatched. Germline-derived CDR1 and CDR2 are ENHRY and SYGVKD. This CDR3 comprises 15 residues.

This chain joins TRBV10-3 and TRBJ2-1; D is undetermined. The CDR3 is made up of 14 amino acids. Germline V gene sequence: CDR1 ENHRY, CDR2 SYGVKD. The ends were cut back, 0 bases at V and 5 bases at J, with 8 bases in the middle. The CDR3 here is CAISESTANNEQFF. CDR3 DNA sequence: TGTGCCATCAGTGAGTCCACAGCTAACAATGAGCAGTTCTTC.

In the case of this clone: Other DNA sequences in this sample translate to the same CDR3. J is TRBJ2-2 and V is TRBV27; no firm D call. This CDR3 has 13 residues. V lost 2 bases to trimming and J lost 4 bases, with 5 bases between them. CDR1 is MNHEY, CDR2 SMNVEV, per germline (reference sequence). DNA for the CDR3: TGTGCCAGCAGTTTAGGTACCACCGGGGAGCTGTTTTTT. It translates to CASSLGTTGELFF.

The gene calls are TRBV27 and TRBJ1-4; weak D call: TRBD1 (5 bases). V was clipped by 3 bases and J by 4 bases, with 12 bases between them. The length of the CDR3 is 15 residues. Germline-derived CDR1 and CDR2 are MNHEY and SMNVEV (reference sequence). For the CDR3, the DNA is TGTGCCAGCAGTTTCAGCGGGGGATATAATGAAAAACTGTTTTTT. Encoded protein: CASSFSGGYNEKLFF.

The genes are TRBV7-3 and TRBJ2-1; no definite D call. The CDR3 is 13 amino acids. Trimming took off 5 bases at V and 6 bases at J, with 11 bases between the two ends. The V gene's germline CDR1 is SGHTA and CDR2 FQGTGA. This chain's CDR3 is CASSPPDRNEQFF. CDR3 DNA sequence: TGTGCCAGCAGCCCCCCGGACCGCAATGAGCAGTTCTTC.

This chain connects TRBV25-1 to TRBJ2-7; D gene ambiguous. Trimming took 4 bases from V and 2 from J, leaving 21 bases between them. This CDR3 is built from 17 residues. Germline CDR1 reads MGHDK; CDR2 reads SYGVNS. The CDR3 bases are TGTGCCAGCAGTGGGCACCGTTTGGCGAGGCCCCCCTACGAGCAGTACTTC. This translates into CASSGHRLARPPYEQYF.

The CDR3 here is CASSSPDRVHEQYF. CDR3 nucleotide sequence: TGTGCCAGCAGTTCCCCGGACAGGGTTCACGAGCAGTACTTC. The rearrangement joins TRBV27 to TRBJ2-7; TRBD1 agrees at 8 bases. Germline V lookup: CDR1 MNHEY, CDR2 SMNVEV (reference sequence). The CDR3 runs 14 residues. V was clipped by 4 bases and J by 5 bases; unmatched bases: 7.

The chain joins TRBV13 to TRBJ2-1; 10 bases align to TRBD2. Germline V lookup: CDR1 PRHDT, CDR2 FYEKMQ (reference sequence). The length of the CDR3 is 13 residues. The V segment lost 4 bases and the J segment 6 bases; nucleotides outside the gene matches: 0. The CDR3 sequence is CASSSSGGNEQFF. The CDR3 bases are TGTGCCAGCAGCTCTAGCGGGGGCAATGAGCAGTTCTTC.

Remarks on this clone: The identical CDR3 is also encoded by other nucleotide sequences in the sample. The CDR3 sequence: CASSISGTTGELFF. DNA of the CDR3: TGTGCCAGTAGTATATCGGGGACCACCGGGGAGCTGTTTTTT. V and J are TRBV19 and TRBJ2-2, with D perhaps assigned TRBD1 or TRBD2 (5 bases each). In germline, CDR1 is LNHDA, CDR2 SQIVND (reference sequence). This CDR3 spans 14 amino acids. The ends were cut back, 2 bases at V and 4 bases at J, with 8 bases in the middle.

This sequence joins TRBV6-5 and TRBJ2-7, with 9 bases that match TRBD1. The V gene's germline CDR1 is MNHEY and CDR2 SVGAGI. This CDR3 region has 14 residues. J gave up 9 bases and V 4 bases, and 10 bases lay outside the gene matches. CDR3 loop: CASSLGQGVEVQYF. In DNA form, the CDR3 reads TGTGCCAGCAGTTTGGGACAGGGAGTGGAGGTGCAGTACTTC.

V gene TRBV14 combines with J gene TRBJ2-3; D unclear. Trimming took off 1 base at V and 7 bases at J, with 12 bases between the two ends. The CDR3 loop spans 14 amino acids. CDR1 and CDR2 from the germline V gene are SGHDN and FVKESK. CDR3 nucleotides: TGTGCCAGCAGCCAAGCCTTGAGCCAAAATACGCAGTATTTT. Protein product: CASSQALSQNTQYF. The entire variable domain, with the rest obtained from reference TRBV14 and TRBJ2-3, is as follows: EAGVTQFPSHSVIEKGQTVTLRCDPISGHDNLYWYRRVMGKEIKFLLHFVKESKQDESGMPNNRFLAERTGGTYSTLKVQPAELEDSGVYFCASSQALSQNTQYFGPGTRLTVL.

Written as DNA, the CDR3 is TGTGCCAGCAGCTTGGTCGAGCGGGGTCTTCAAGAGACCCAGTACTTC. Translating it yields CASSLVERGLQETQYF. V gene TRBV5-5 combines with J gene TRBJ2-5; 7 bases align to TRBD2. The CDR3 spans 16 residues. V trimming: 0 bases; J trimming: 2 bases; junction bases outside the gene matches: 7. CDR1 and CDR2 (germline): SGHKS, YYEKEE (reference sequence).

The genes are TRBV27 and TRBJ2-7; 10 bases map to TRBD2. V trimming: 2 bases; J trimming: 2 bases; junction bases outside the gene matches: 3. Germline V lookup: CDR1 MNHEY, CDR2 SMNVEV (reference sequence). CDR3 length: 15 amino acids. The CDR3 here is CASSLGAGGTYEQYF. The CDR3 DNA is TGTGCCAGCAGTTTAGGAGCGGGAGGGACCTACGAGCAGTACTTC.

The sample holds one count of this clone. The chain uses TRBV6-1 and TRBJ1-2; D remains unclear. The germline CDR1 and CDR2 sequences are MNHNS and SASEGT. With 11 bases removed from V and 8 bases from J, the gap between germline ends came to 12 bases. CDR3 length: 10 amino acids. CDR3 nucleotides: TGTGCCGGCGGGTTCGGGGGCTACACCTTC. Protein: CAGGFGGYTF.

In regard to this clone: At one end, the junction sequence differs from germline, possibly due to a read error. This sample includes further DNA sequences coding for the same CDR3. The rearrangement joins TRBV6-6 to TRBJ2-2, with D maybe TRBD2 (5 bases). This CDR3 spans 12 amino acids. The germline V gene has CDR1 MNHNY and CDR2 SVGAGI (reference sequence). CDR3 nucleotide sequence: TGTGCCAGCGGTTTATACACCGGGGAGTTGTTTTTT. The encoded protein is CASGLYTGELFF.

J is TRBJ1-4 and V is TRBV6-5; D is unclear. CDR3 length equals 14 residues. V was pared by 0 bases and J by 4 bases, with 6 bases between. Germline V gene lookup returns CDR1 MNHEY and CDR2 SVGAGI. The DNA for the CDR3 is TGTGCCAGCAGTTACTCGTATGGTAATGAAAAACTGTTTTTT. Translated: CASSYSYGNEKLFF.

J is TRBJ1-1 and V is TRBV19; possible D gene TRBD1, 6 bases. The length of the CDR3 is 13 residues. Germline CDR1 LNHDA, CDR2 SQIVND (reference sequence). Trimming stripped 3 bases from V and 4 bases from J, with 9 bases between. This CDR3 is CASSIHRVTEAFF. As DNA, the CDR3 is TGTGCCAGTAGTATTCACAGGGTCACTGAAGCTTTCTTT.

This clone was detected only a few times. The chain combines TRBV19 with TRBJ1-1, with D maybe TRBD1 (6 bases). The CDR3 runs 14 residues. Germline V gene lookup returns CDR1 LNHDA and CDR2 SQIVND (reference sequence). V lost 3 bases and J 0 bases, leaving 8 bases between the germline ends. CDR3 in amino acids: CASSMGQMNTEAFF. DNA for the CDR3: TGTGCCAGTAGTATGGGACAAATGAACACTGAAGCTTTCTTT.

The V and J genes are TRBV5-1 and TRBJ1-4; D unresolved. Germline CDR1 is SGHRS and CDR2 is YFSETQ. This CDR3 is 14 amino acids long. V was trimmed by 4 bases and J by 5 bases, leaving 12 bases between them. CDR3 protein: CASSLDPVNEKLFF. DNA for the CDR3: TGCGCCAGCAGCCTAGATCCAGTAAATGAAAAACTGTTTTTT.

The CDR3 DNA follows: TGTGCCAGCAGTCGGGACTTCTACAATGAGCAGTTCTTC. It yields the protein CASSRDFYNEQFF. The rearrangement joins TRBV6-5 to TRBJ2-1; tentative D call: TRBD2 (6 bases). Germline CDR1 MNHEY, CDR2 SVGAGI. V was clipped by 5 bases and J by 3 bases, with 8 bases between them. The CDR3 runs to 13 residues.

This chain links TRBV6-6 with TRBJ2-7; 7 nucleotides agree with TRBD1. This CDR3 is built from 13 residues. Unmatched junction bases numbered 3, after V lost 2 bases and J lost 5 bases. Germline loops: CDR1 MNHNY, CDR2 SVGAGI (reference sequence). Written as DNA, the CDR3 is TGTGCCAGCAGTTACGTCGGGACAGACGAGCAGTACTTC. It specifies CASSYVGTDEQYF.

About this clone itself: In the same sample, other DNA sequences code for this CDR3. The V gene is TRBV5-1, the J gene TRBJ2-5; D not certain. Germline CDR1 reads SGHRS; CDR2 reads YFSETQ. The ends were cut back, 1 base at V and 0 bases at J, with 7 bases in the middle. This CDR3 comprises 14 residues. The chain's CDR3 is CASSLLGNQETQYF. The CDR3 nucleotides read TGCGCCAGCAGCTTGTTAGGGAACCAAGAGACCCAGTACTTC.

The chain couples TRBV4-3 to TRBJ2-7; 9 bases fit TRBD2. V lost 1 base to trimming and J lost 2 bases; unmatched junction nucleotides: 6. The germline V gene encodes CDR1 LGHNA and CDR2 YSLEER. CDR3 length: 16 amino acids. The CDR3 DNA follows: TGCGCCAGCAGCCAAGCACGGACTAGCGCCGCCTACGAGCAGTACTTC. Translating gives CASSQARTSAAYEQYF.

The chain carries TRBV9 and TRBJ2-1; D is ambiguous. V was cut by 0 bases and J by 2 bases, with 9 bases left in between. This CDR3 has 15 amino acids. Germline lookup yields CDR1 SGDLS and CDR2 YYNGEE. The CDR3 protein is CASSVGRSPYNEQFF. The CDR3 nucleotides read TGTGCCAGCAGCGTAGGGAGAAGTCCCTACAATGAGCAGTTCTTC.

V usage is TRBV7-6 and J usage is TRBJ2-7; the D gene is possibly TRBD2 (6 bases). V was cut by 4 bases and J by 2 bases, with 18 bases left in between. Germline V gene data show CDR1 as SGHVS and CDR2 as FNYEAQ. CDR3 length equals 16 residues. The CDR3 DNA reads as TGTGCCAGCAGCTCCCGGTGGGGGAGGCGAACCTACGAGCAGTACTTC. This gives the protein CASSSRWGRRTYEQYF.